What follows are 24 T cell receptor beta chains derived from one specimen sequenced in a study of T cells in Graves' hyperthyroidism and ophthalmopathy. RNA transcripts gave rise to amplified TCR beta CDR3 regions. HTBI primers were the set used in a first-round RT-PCR of the TCR CDR3. TCRdb ran MiXCR on the multiplex PCR reads and lists one entry per CDR3 protein. The sample has around 800,000 distinct CDR3 sequences; around 38% are singletons. The material sequenced was blood. These receptors were collected from a man aged 18 to 29 with Graves' hyperthyroidism.

V is TRBV20-1 and J is TRBJ1-5; TRBD1 matches 7 bases. CDR3 length equals 13 residues. Trimming took 5 bases from V and 6 from J; bases not matched to a gene: 7. CDR1 and CDR2 (germline): DFQATT, SNEGSKA (reference sequence). The CDR3 DNA sequence: TGCAGTGCTGGACCAGGGGGTAGTCAGCCCCAGCATTTT. Protein sequence: CSAGPGGSQPQHF.

This clonotype appeared a few times. The gene calls are TRBV13 and TRBJ1-4; TRBD1 is a possible D gene (5 bases). Germline CDR1 reads PRHDT; CDR2 reads FYEKMQ (reference sequence). With 5 bases removed from V and 2 bases from J, the gap between germline ends came to 15 bases. This CDR3 has 16 amino acids. The CDR3 sequence: CASSTHRTSTNEKLFF. CDR3 DNA sequence: TGTGCCAGCAGCACTCACCGGACAAGTACTAATGAAAAACTGTTTTTT.

V and J are TRBV20-1 and TRBJ2-5; a weak D match, TRBD2 (6 bases). CDR1 and CDR2 from the germline V gene are DFQATT and SNEGSKA (reference sequence). This CDR3 contains 15 residues. Trimming took off 0 bases at V and 5 bases at J, with 16 bases between the two ends. CDR3 DNA sequence: TGCAGTGCTAGAGATCCAGCTAGCGTGATGGAGACCCAGTACTTC. As protein: CSARDPASVMETQYF.

The chain employs TRBV6-6 and TRBJ2-7, with 10 bases that match TRBD2. Trimming at V came to 5 bases and at J to 3 bases, leaving 10 bases not matched to a gene. This CDR3 is built from 16 residues. Germline assignment: CDR1 MNHNY and CDR2 SVGAGI (reference sequence). The CDR3 reads CASSEAQRGGGYEQYF. The CDR3 coding sequence is TGTGCCAGCAGTGAAGCGCAGCGGGGGGGAGGCTACGAGCAGTACTTC.

This chain links TRBV11-1 with TRBJ1-6, with 8 bases that match TRBD1. This CDR3 region has 15 residues. J lost 10 bases, V lost 6 bases, and 11 bases had no gene match. Germline assignment: CDR1 SGHAT and CDR2 FQDESV (reference sequence). CDR3 coding DNA: TGTGCCAGCAGGATGGACAGGGCGGTGGCGTCACCCCTCCACTTT. Protein sequence: CASRMDRAVASPLHF.

This clonotype has just a few counts. The chain carries TRBV6-1 and TRBJ1-2, with D uncertain. Germline loops: CDR1 MNHNS, CDR2 SASEGT. There are 12 residues in the CDR3. V lost 7 bases, J lost 2 bases, and 8 bases lay in between. The chain's CDR3 is CASMGGNYGYTF. The CDR3 DNA follows: TGTGCCAGCATGGGCGGGAACTATGGCTACACCTTC.

At least ten counts were recorded for this clonotype. This chain joins TRBV15 and TRBJ2-5; no clear D gene. The CDR3 runs 15 residues. V was trimmed by 1 base and J by 0 bases, leaving 9 bases between them. Germline-derived CDR1 and CDR2 are LNHNV and YYDKDF (reference sequence). Here the CDR3 DNA reads TGTGCCACCAGCAGAGGCCCCAGCGACCAAGAGACCCAGTACTTC. It translates to CATSRGPSDQETQYF.

The chain links TRBV6-1 to TRBJ1-3; a weak D match, TRBD1 (6 bases). Trimming left V 2 bases short and J 0 bases short, with 17 bases between. The CDR3 runs 18 residues. Germline V gives CDR1 MNHNS, CDR2 SASEGT. CDR3: CASSEWGATTSSGNTIYF. In DNA form, the CDR3 reads TGTGCCAGCAGTGAATGGGGGGCCACCACTTCCTCTGGAAACACCATATATTTT.

This chain links TRBV20-1 with TRBJ2-5, with D possibly matching TRBD1 (6 bases). Germline assignment: CDR1 DFQATT and CDR2 SNEGSKA (reference sequence). Trimming stripped 8 bases from V and 5 bases from J, with 15 bases between. CDR3 size: 12 residues. CDR3 DNA sequence: TGCAGTCAGAGGGGGTACGCGGAGACCCAGTACTTC. Translation: CSQRGYAETQYF.

This clonotype occurred many times. The chain has TRBV2 and TRBJ1-5; tentative D call: TRBD1 (6 bases). V shed 5 bases and J shed 5 bases, with 13 bases lying between them. Germline-derived CDR1 and CDR2 are SNHLY and FYNNEI. CDR3 length equals 14 residues. In nucleotides, the CDR3 is TGTGCCAGCAGTCGTTATGCAGGGGATCAGCCCCAGCATTTT. Translated: CASSRYAGDQPQHF.

The V and J genes are TRBV25-1 and TRBJ1-4; D gene ambiguous. The ends were cut back, 5 bases at V and 5 bases at J, with 15 bases in the middle. The CDR3 spans 15 residues. Germline CDR1 is MGHDK and CDR2 is SYGVNS. CDR3 residues: CASSYSFAINEKLFF. The CDR3 DNA follows: TGTGCCAGCAGTTACTCGTTTGCGATAAATGAAAAACTGTTTTTT.

This clonotype was recorded at least ten times. The rearrangement uses TRBV24-1 and TRBJ1-4; 10 bases fit TRBD1. The trim removed 3 bases at V and 6 bases at J, leaving 6 bases unmatched. The CDR3 extends over 16 amino acids. CDR1 KGHDR and CDR2 SFDVKD come from the germline V gene. The CDR3 loop reads CATSDPGTGVDEKLFF. Here the CDR3 DNA reads TGTGCCACCAGTGATCCGGGGACAGGGGTCGATGAAAAACTGTTTTTT.

This clonotype was recorded at least ten times. The chain recombines TRBV12-3 or TRBV12-4 with TRBJ1-2; the D is unclear. V was clipped by 6 bases and J by 4 bases, with 12 bases between them. The CDR3 contains 13 residues. The CDR3 DNA reads as TGTGCCAGCAGCCCCGGGCAGATCTATGGCTACACCTTC. It yields the protein CASSPGQIYGYTF.

The chain has TRBV9 and TRBJ1-4; D remains unclear. V was trimmed by 4 bases and J by 11 bases, leaving 18 bases between them. The CDR3 extends over 14 amino acids. The germline gives CDR1 SGDLS, CDR2 YYNGEE. CDR3 residues: CASSHGGSGEKLFF. For the CDR3, the DNA is TGTGCCAGCAGCCATGGCGGAAGTGGAGAGAAACTGTTTTTT.

This clonotype was counted at least ten times. The chain recombines TRBV7-8 with TRBJ1-2, with no clear D. In germline, CDR1 is SGHVS, CDR2 FQNEAQ. Trimming took off 4 bases at V and 6 bases at J, with 15 bases between the two ends. The CDR3 contains 14 residues. CDR3 DNA sequence: TGTGCCAGCAGCTCCCGTCGTGGAACGCATGGCTACACCTTC. Its translation is CASSSRRGTHGYTF. Full variable domain (remainder filled in from reference TRBV7-8 and TRBJ1-2): GAGVSQSPRYKVAKRGQDVALRCDPISGHVSLFWYQQALGQGPEFLTYFQNEAQLDKSGLPSDRFFAERPEGSVSTLKIQRTQQEDSAVYLCASSSRRGTHGYTFGSGTRLTVV.

This clonotype was seen ten or more times. The gene calls are TRBV15 and TRBJ1-4; no firm D call. Germline loops: CDR1 LNHNV, CDR2 YYDKDF (reference sequence). Trimming removed 3 bases at V and 8 bases at J, with 13 bases between. This CDR3 comprises 14 residues. The CDR3 is CATSSGESPEKLFF. DNA of the CDR3: TGTGCCACCAGCAGCGGCGAGAGCCCCGAAAAACTGTTTTTT.

The V gene is TRBV20-1, the J gene TRBJ1-1; D is uncertain. There are 13 residues in the CDR3. V gave up 0 bases and J gave up 1 base, with 6 bases separating them. Germline lookup yields CDR1 DFQATT and CDR2 SNEGSKA (reference sequence). CDR3 nucleotide sequence: TGCAGTGCTAGAGATCCCGCGAACACTGAAGCTTTCTTT. Translated, it gives CSARDPANTEAFF.

The sample holds many counts of this clonotype. The chain recombines TRBV24-1 with TRBJ2-5, with a weak D call TRBD1 (6 bases). Trimming removed 10 bases from V and 0 bases from J, with 8 bases in between. Germline loops: CDR1 KGHDR, CDR2 SFDVKD. The CDR3 runs to 12 residues. The CDR3 DNA reads TGTGCCACAGGACAGAACCAAGAGACCCAGTACTTC. It encodes CATGQNQETQYF.

J is TRBJ1-2 and V is TRBV7-9; 11 nucleotides agree with TRBD1. CDR1 and CDR2 from the germline V gene are SEHNR and FQNEAQ (reference sequence). With 1 base clipped from V and 8 bases from J, the junction kept 6 bases outside the gene matches. This CDR3 is 15 amino acids long. The CDR3 DNA is TGTGCCAGCAGCTTAGGAGTCGGGACAGGGGGGGGCTACACCTTC. The encoded protein is CASSLGVGTGGGYTF.

The gene calls are TRBV9 and TRBJ2-7; perhaps TRBD1 as D (6 bases). V was trimmed by 6 bases and J by 5 bases, leaving 21 bases between them. CDR3 size: 15 residues. Germline-derived CDR1 and CDR2 are SGDLS and YYNGEE. CDR3 coding DNA: TGTGCCAGCACCCTCAGTTGGGGGCGTGGCGACGAGCAGTACTTC. This translates into CASTLSWGRGDEQYF.

J is TRBJ2-7 and V is TRBV29-1; D may be TRBD2 (6 bases). Germline CDR1 is SQVTM and CDR2 is ANQGSEA. Trimming removed 4 bases from V and 0 bases from J, with 19 bases in between. CDR3 size: 16 residues. This CDR3 reads CSVGLDGSDLSYEQYF. CDR3 DNA: TGCAGCGTTGGTCTTGACGGGAGCGATCTCTCCTACGAGCAGTACTTC.

This clonotype was seen at least ten times. The chain joins TRBV5-1 to TRBJ1-5; 8 nucleotides align to TRBD1. J gave up 4 bases and V 7 bases, and 10 bases lay outside the gene matches. CDR3 length: 15 residues. From germline, CDR1 is SGHRS and CDR2 YFSETQ. The CDR3 region is CASAATGERNQPQHF. Written as DNA, the CDR3 is TGCGCCAGCGCGGCGACAGGGGAGAGGAATCAGCCCCAGCATTTT. The full variable domain, completed using reference TRBV5-1 and TRBJ1-5, is KAGVTQTPRYLIKTRGQQVTLSCSPISGHRSVSWYQQTPGQGLQFLFEYFSETQRNKGNFPGRFSGRQFSNSRSEMNVSTLELGDSALYLCASAATGERNQPQHFGDGTRLSIL.

Only a few counts were recorded for this clonotype. V gene TRBV12-3 or TRBV12-4 combines with J gene TRBJ1-2, with D perhaps TRBD1 (6 bases). V lost 3 bases, J lost 0 bases, and 8 bases lay in between. The CDR3 is 14 residues long. This CDR3 reads CASSFNRANYGYTF. In DNA form, the CDR3 reads TGTGCCAGCAGTTTTAACAGGGCTAACTATGGCTACACCTTC.

Comments on this clonotype: One base away lies a much larger clone, so this may be a sequencing read error. This chain links TRBV7-2 with TRBJ1-6; 7 bases line up with TRBD1. The CDR3 is made up of 13 amino acids. The trim removed 5 bases at V and 9 bases at J, leaving 4 bases unmatched. Germline assignment: CDR1 SGHTA and CDR2 FQGNSA. The CDR3 DNA sequence: TGTGCCAGCAGCCTCGACAGGGTTTCACCCCTCCACTTT. This sequence encodes CASSLDRVSPLHF.